The 5 T cell receptor beta chains listed next were all sequenced from one sample in a study of shared clonotypes between healthy human individuals. Naivety among CD8 cells was defined by CD45RO negativity and positive CCR7 selection, thereby excluding terminally differentiated effector memory CD45RA+ cells. The table came from immunoSEQ multiplex PCR; TCRdb's copy has only in-frame clones and leaves some out. The sample holds about 2,100,000 clones; under 95% are singletons and the top ten take approximately 1.7%. Sequencing was done on a sample of naive CD8+ T cells from PBMCs. The receptors were gathered from a man aged 18-30 years in good health. Some clones in this sample may be carry-over from other donors' samples.

The chain has TRBV18 and TRBJ2-2, with 10 bases aligning to TRBD1. CDR1 is KGHSH, CDR2 LQKENI, per germline. The CDR3 runs 15 residues. J gave up 3 bases and V 4 bases, and 2 bases lay outside the gene matches. The CDR3 nucleotides read TGTGCCAGCTCACTGGACAGGGGGTACACCGGGGAGCTGTTTTTT. Encoded protein: CASSLDRGYTGELFF.

The chain couples TRBV27 to TRBJ2-7; 7 bases align to TRBD2. The CDR3 runs 14 residues. The germline gives CDR1 MNHEY, CDR2 SMNVEV (reference sequence). The junction had 13 bases not matched to a gene; V was cut back by 10 bases and J by 4 bases. This CDR3 is CATSRSGAEYEQYF. For the CDR3, the DNA is TGTGCCACCTCAAGGAGCGGGGCCGAATACGAGCAGTACTTC.

This clone has a single count. V gene TRBV15 combines with J gene TRBJ1-1, with a weak D call TRBD1 (5 bases). Germline-derived CDR1 and CDR2 are LNHNV and YYDKDF (reference sequence). The CDR3 has 18 residues. Deletions cut 1 base from V and 3 bases from J, with 21 bases between. CDR3 sequence: CATSRVSFRQGTYTEAFF. The CDR3 region has the DNA TGTGCCACCAGCAGAGTATCGTTTCGGCAGGGTACTTACACTGAAGCTTTCTTT.

The CDR3 nucleotides are TGTGCCAGCAGCTTGGCCTGGGGGACTGAAGCTTTCTTT. This gives the protein CASSLAWGTEAFF. The chain has TRBV5-6 and TRBJ1-1; tentative D call: TRBD1 (5 bases). Trimming left V 0 bases short and J 5 bases short, with 8 bases between. CDR1 is SGHDT and CDR2 is YYEEEE in the germline V gene. There are 13 residues in the CDR3. The variable domain in full, completed from reference TRBV5-6 and TRBJ1-1, reads DAGVTQSPTHLIKTRGQQVTLRCSPKSGHDTVSWYQQALGQGPQFIFQYYEEEERQRGNFPDRFSGHQFPNYSSELNVNALLLGDSALYLCASSLAWGTEAFFGQGTRLTVV.

This chain connects TRBV5-1 to TRBJ2-1; 10 nucleotides match TRBD2. The CDR3 spans 19 residues. The junction had 13 bases not matched to a gene; V was cut back by 4 bases and J by 0 bases. Germline CDR1 and CDR2: SGHRS and YFSETQ. Here the CDR3 reads CASSVRWLAGDSSYNEQFF. The CDR3 DNA sequence: TGCGCCAGCAGCGTGCGGTGGCTAGCGGGAGATTCCTCCTACAATGAGCAGTTCTTC.